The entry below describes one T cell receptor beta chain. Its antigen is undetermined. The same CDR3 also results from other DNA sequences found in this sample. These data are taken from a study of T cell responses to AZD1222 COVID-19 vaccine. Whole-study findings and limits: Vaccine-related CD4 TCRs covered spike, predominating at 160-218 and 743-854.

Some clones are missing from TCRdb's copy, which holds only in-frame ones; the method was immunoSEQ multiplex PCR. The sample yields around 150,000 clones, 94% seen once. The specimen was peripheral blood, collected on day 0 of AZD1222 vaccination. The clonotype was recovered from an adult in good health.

The DNA of the CDR3 is TGTGCCAGCAGCGTAGGACAGGACTATGGCTACACCTTC. This codes for CASSVGQDYGYTF. V usage is TRBV9 and J usage is TRBJ1-2; perhaps TRBD1 as D (6 bases). V was cut by 0 bases and J by 3 bases, with 6 bases left in between. The CDR3 extends over 13 amino acids. Germline-derived CDR1 and CDR2 are SGDLS and YYNGEE.